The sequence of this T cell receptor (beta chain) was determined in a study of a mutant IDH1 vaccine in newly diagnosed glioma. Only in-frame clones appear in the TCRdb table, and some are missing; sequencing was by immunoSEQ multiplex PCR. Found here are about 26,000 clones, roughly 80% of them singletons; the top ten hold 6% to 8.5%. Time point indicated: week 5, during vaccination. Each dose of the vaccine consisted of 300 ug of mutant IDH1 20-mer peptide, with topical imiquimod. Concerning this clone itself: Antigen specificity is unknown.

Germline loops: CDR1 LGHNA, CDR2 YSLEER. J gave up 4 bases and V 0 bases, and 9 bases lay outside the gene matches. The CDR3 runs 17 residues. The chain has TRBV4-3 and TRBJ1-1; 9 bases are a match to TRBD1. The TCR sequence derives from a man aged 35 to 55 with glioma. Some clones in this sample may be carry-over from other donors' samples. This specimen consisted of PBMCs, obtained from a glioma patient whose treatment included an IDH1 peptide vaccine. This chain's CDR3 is CASSQDPGTGWATEAFF. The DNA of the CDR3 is TGCGCCAGCAGCCAAGACCCCGGGACAGGGTGGGCCACTGAAGCTTTCTTT.